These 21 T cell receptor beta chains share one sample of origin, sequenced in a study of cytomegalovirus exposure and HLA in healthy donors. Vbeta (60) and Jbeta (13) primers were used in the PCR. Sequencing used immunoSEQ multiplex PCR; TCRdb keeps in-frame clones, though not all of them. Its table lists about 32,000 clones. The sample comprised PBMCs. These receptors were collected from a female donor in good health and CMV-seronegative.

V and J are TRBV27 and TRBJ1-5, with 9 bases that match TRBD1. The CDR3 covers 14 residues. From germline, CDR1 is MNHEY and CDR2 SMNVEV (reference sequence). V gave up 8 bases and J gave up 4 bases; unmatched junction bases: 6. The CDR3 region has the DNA TGTGCCAGCCAGGGGGGGACAGGGAATCAGCCCCAGCATTTT. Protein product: CASQGGTGNQPQHF.

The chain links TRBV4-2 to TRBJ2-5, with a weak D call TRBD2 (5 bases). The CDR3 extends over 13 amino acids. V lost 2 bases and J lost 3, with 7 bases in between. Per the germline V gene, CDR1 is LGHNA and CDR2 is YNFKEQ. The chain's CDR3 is CASSQTAEETQYF. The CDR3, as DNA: TGTGCCAGCAGCCAAACAGCGGAAGAGACCCAGTACTTC.

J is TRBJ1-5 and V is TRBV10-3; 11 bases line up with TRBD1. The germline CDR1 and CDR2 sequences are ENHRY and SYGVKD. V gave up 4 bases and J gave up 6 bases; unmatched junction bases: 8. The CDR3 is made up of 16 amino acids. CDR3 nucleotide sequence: TGTGCCATCAGTGCCGGACAGGGGGCTTCATCTCAGCCCCAGCATTTT. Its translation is CAISAGQGASSQPQHF.

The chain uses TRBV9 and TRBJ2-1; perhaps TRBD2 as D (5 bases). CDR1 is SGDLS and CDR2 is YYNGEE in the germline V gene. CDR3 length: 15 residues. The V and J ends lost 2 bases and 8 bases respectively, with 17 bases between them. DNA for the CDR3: TGTGCCAGCAGCGTCGGCCTAGCCACCCTCGATGAGCAGTTCTTC. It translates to CASSVGLATLDEQFF. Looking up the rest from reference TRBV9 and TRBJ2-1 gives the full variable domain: DSGVTQTPKHLITATGQRVTLRCSPRSGDLSVYWYQQSLDQGLQFLIQYYNGEERAKGNILERFSAQQFPDLHSELNLSSLELGDSALYFCASSVGLATLDEQFFGPGTRLTVL.

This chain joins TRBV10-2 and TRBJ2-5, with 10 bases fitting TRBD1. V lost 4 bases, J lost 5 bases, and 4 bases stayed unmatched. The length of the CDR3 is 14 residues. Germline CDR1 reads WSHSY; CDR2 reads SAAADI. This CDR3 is CASSGTGGAETQYF. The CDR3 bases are TGCGCCAGCAGTGGGACAGGGGGTGCGGAGACCCAGTACTTC.

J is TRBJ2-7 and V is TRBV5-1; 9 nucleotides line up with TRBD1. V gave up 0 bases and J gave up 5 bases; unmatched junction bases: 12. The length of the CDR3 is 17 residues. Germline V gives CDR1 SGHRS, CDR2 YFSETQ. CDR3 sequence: CASSLAPGQGPPNEQYF. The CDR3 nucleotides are TGCGCCAGCAGCTTGGCGCCGGGACAGGGACCCCCTAACGAGCAGTACTTC. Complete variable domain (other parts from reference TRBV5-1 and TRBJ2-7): KAGVTQTPRYLIKTRGQQVTLSCSPISGHRSVSWYQQTPGQGLQFLFEYFSETQRNKGNFPGRFSGRQFSNSRSEMNVSTLELGDSALYLCASSLAPGQGPPNEQYFGPGTRLTVT.

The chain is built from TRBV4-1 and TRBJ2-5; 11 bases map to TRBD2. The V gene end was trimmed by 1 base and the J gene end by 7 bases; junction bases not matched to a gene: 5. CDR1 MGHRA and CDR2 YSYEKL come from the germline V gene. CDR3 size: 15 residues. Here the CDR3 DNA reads TGCGCCAGCAGCCAAGGACTAGCGGGGATTGGGACCCAGTACTTC. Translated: CASSQGLAGIGTQYF.

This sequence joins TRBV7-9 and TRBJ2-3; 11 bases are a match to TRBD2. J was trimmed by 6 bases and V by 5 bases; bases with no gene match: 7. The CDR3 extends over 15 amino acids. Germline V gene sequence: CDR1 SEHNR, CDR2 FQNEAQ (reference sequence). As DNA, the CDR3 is TGTGCCAGCAGCCGACTAGCGGGGTCTAAGGATACGCAGTATTTT. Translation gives CASSRLAGSKDTQYF.

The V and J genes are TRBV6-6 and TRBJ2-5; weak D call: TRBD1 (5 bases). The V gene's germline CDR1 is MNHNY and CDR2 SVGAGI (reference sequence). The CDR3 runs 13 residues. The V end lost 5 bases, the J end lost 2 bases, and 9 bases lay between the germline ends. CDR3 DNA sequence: TGTGCCAGCAGTAGGACATTTCAAGAGACCCAGTACTTC. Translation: CASSRTFQETQYF.

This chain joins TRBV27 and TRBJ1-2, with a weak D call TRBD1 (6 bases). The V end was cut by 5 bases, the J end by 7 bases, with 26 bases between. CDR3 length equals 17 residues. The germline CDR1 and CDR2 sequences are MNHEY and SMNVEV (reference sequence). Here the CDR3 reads CASSTKPSGGGTGGYTF. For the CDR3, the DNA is TGTGCCAGCAGTACCAAGCCTTCGGGGGGGGGCACCGGTGGCTACACCTTC.

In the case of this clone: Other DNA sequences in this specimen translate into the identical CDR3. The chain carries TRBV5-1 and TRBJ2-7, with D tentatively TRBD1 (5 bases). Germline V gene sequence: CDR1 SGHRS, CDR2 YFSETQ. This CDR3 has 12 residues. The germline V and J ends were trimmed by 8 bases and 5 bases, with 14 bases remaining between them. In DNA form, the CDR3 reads TGCGCCAGAAGACAGAGACCTAACGAGCAGTACTTC. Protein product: CARRQRPNEQYF.

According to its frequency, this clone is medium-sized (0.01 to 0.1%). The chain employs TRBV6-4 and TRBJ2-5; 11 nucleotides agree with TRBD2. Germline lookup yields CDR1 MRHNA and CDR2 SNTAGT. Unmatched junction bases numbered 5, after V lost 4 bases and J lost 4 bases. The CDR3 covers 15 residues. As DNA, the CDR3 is TGTGCCAGCAGTGTTAGCGGGGGGGCCGCAGAGACCCAGTACTTC. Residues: CASSVSGGAAETQYF.

The CDR3 sequence: CASSHPSTRTYEQYF. The CDR3, as DNA: TGTGCCAGTAGCCACCCCTCGACACGGACCTACGAGCAGTACTTC. This chain uses TRBV19 with TRBJ2-7, with no clear D. V lost 6 bases and J lost 2, with 17 bases in between. The CDR3 has 15 amino acids. CDR1 is LNHDA, CDR2 SQIVND, per germline (reference sequence).

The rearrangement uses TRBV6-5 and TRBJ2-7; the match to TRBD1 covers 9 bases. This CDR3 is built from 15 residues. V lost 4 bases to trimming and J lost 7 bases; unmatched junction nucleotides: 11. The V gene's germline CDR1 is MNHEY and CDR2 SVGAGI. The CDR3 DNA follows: TGTGCCAGCAGTTTCTCCGGGACAGGGTCGGGAGAGCAGTACTTC. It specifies CASSFSGTGSGEQYF.

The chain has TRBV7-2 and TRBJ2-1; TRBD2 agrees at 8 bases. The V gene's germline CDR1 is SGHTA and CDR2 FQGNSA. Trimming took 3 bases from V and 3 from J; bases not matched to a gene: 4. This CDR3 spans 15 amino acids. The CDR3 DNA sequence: TGTGCCAGCAGCTTCGGGGGGGCTAACTACAATGAGCAGTTCTTC. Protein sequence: CASSFGGANYNEQFF.

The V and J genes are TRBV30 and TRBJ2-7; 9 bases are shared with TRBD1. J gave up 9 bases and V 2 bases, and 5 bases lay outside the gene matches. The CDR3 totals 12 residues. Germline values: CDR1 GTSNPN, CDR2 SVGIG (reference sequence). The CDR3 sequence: CAWSPTGGRQYF. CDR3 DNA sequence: TGTGCCTGGAGTCCGACAGGGGGTAGGCAGTACTTC.

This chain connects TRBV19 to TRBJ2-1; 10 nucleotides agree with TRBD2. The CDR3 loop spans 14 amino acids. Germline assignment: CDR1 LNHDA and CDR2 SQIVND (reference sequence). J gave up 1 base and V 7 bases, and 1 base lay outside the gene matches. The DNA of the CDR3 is TGTGCCAGTAATAGCGGGGGGTCCTACAATGAGCAGTTCTTC. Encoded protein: CASNSGGSYNEQFF.

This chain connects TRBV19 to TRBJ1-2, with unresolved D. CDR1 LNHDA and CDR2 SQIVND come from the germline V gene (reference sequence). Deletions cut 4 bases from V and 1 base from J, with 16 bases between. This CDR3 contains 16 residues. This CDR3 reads CASSTAFTSHNYGYTF. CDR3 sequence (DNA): TGTGCCAGTAGTACAGCGTTCACCTCCCATAACTATGGCTACACCTTC.

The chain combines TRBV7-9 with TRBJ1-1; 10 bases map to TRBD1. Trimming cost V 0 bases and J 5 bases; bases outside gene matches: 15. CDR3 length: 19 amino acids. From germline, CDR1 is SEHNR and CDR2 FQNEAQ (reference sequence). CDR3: CASSLARTGGWSWNTEAFF. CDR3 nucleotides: TGTGCCAGCAGCTTAGCCAGGACAGGGGGATGGAGTTGGAATACTGAAGCTTTCTTT.

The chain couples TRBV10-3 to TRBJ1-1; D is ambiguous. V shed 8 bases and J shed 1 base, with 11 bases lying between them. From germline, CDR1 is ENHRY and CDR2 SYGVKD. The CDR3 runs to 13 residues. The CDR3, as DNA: TGTGCCATCGGCCTAGGCGAGAACACTGAAGCTTTCTTT. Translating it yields CAIGLGENTEAFF.

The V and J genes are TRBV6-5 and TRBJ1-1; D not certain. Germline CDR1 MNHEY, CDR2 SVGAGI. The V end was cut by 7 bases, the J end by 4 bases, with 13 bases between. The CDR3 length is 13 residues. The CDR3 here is CASKSDISTEAFF. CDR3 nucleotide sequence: TGTGCCAGCAAATCAGACATCAGCACTGAAGCTTTCTTT.